The 21 T cell receptor beta chains below come from one sample, sequenced in a study of cytomegalovirus exposure and HLA in healthy donors. PCR employed 60 Vbeta and 13 Jbeta primers. The protocol was immunoSEQ multiplex PCR, while the TCRdb copy is restricted to in-frame clones and leaves out a portion. The sample has around 140,000 clones; 75% to 85% are singletons. The sequenced sample was PBMCs. The receptors originated from a woman between 45 and 60 years old in good health and CMV-seropositive.

The CDR3 sequence is CAISDEGVGASGYNEQFF. The CDR3, as DNA: TGTGCCATCAGTGATGAAGGTGTCGGGGCTAGCGGGTACAATGAGCAGTTCTTC. This chain uses TRBV10-3 with TRBJ2-1; TRBD2 matches 8 bases. Germline-derived CDR1 and CDR2 are ENHRY and SYGVKD. V lost 3 bases to trimming and J lost 4 bases; unmatched junction nucleotides: 14. CDR3 length: 18 residues.

The chain recombines TRBV25-1 with TRBJ2-7, with D possibly matching TRBD2 (7 bases). The CDR3 has 16 residues. Germline V gene sequence: CDR1 MGHDK, CDR2 SYGVNS. V gave up 5 bases and J gave up 2 bases, with 19 bases separating them. Here the CDR3 reads CASSPHRGGAPYEQYF. The CDR3 DNA sequence: TGTGCCAGCAGTCCCCACCGAGGGGGGGCCCCCTACGAGCAGTACTTC.

V gene TRBV19 combines with J gene TRBJ1-5, with D perhaps matching TRBD1 (6 bases). V dropped 3 bases and J dropped 1 base, with 10 bases sitting between them. CDR1 and CDR2 (germline): LNHDA, SQIVND (reference sequence). The CDR3 totals 15 residues. The CDR3 DNA follows: TGTGCCAGTAGTATCACAGGGCGGAGCAATCAGCCCCAGCATTTT. Amino acids: CASSITGRSNQPQHF.

V is TRBV4-3 and J is TRBJ2-2; D uncertain. V lost 5 bases, J lost 5 bases, and 12 bases lay in between. Germline V gives CDR1 LGHNA, CDR2 YSLEER. The CDR3 extends over 14 amino acids. CDR3 nucleotides: TGCGCCAGCAGCGTTGGGCACGGAACCGGGGAGCTGTTTTTT. The encoded protein is CASSVGHGTGELFF.

The chain has TRBV9 and TRBJ2-7, with 8 bases lining up with TRBD2. The trim removed 2 bases at V and 0 bases at J, leaving 4 bases unmatched. This CDR3 is 15 amino acids long. Germline-derived CDR1 and CDR2 are SGDLS and YYNGEE. The CDR3 protein is CASSVLSGSSYEQYF. In nucleotides, the CDR3 is TGTGCCAGCAGCGTTCTGAGCGGGAGCTCCTACGAGCAGTACTTC.

The V and J genes are TRBV2 and TRBJ2-3; 11 bases are shared with TRBD1. Germline V gene sequence: CDR1 SNHLY, CDR2 FYNNEI. The CDR3 runs 14 residues. V was clipped by 5 bases and J by 9 bases; unmatched bases: 7. The CDR3, as DNA: TGTGCCAGCAGTCTTACGGGACAGGGGGTCACGCAGTATTTT. This gives the protein CASSLTGQGVTQYF. Full variable domain (rest looked up from reference TRBV2 and TRBJ2-3): EPEVTQTPSHQVTQMGQEVILRCVPISNHLYFYWYRQILGQKVEFLVSFYNNEISEKSEIFDDQFSVERPDGSNFTLKIRSTKLEDSAMYFCASSLTGQGVTQYFGPGTRLTVL.

The V gene is TRBV28, the J gene TRBJ2-1; D perhaps matches TRBD2 (5 bases). Germline CDR1 reads MDHEN; CDR2 reads SYDVKM. V gave up 5 bases and J gave up 5 bases, with 10 bases separating them. CDR3 length: 13 amino acids. The CDR3 DNA follows: TGTGCCAGCAGTCCAGCGGTTCACAATGAGCAGTTCTTC. It encodes CASSPAVHNEQFF.

With respect to this clone: This specimen includes other DNA sequences encoding the same CDR3. V and J are TRBV27 and TRBJ2-7; tentatively, D is TRBD1 (5 bases). CDR1 MNHEY and CDR2 SMNVEV come from the germline V gene (reference sequence). The CDR3 spans 13 residues. Trimming removed 2 bases from V and 1 base from J, with 6 bases in between. CDR3 nucleotides: TGTGCCAGCAGTTTAAGGGGTTCCTACGAGCAGTACTTC. It codes for CASSLRGSYEQYF.

CDR3 DNA: TGCGCCACCTCGGGACAGGGGCATACCGGGGAGCTGTTTTTT. Its protein product is CATSGQGHTGELFF. The V and J genes are TRBV5-1 and TRBJ2-2; 10 bases match TRBD1. Germline CDR1 reads SGHRS; CDR2 reads YFSETQ. Trimming cost V 9 bases and J 5 bases; bases outside gene matches: 7. CDR3 size: 14 residues.

This sequence joins TRBV7-2 and TRBJ1-1; 7 positions agree with TRBD1. This CDR3 is built from 12 residues. The germline V gene encodes CDR1 SGHTA and CDR2 FQGNSA. V lost 5 bases to trimming and J lost 3 bases; unmatched junction nucleotides: 0. CDR3 in amino acids: CASSTGDTEAFF. The CDR3, as DNA: TGTGCCAGCAGCACAGGGGACACTGAAGCTTTCTTT.

This chain links TRBV6-5 with TRBJ1-2; a possible D gene is TRBD1 (6 bases). The V gene lost 0 bases and the J gene lost 6 bases, with 8 bases spanning the gap. This CDR3 is built from 13 residues. Germline values: CDR1 MNHEY, CDR2 SVGAGI. The DNA of the CDR3 is TGTGCCAGCAGTTACTCGGGGACAAATGGCTACACCTTC. Protein product: CASSYSGTNGYTF.

The chain uses TRBV27 and TRBJ1-1; 9 bases are a match to TRBD1. The CDR3 covers 15 residues. Germline V gene data show CDR1 as MNHEY and CDR2 as SMNVEV (reference sequence). The V and J ends lost 2 bases and 1 base, in that order; junction bases with no gene match: 2. This chain's CDR3 is CASSLRGQGNTEAFF. The CDR3 coding sequence is TGTGCCAGCAGTTTAAGGGGACAGGGGAACACTGAAGCTTTCTTT.

This clone was found a few times. V usage is TRBV19 and J usage is TRBJ1-2; 7 nucleotides agree with TRBD1. Germline V gene lookup returns CDR1 LNHDA and CDR2 SQIVND (reference sequence). The V segment lost 3 bases and the J segment 0 bases; nucleotides outside the gene matches: 1. The CDR3 loop spans 14 amino acids. The CDR3 nucleotides read TGTGCCAGTAGTATGACAGGGACTAACTATGGCTACACCTTC. Translation gives CASSMTGTNYGYTF.

The chain recombines TRBV28 with TRBJ2-7; 8 nucleotides align to TRBD2. CDR1 and CDR2 (germline): MDHEN, SYDVKM. The CDR3 sequence is 16 residues long. Trimming cost V 4 bases and J 1 base; bases outside gene matches: 9. CDR3 sequence reads: CASSSGGTWVSYEQYF. DNA of the CDR3: TGTGCCAGCAGTTCGGGGGGGACATGGGTATCCTACGAGCAGTACTTC.

The chain employs TRBV11-2 and TRBJ1-2; no clear D gene. The CDR3 loop spans 14 amino acids. V was shortened by 1 base and J by 7 bases, with 13 bases between the two germline ends. CDR1 and CDR2 (germline): SGHAT, FQNNGV. The CDR3 bases are TGTGCCAGCAGCTTAGGGGTCCGACCGGGTGGCTACACCTTC. Amino acid sequence: CASSLGVRPGGYTF.

This clone was found a few times. The CDR3 DNA is TGTGCCAGCAGTTTAATCACTAGCTTATTCTTC. Translating gives CASSLITSLFF. The chain links TRBV28 to TRBJ2-1, with TRBD2 as a possible D gene (6 bases). V was cut by 2 bases and J by 16 bases, with 12 bases left in between. This CDR3 is built from 11 residues. Germline V gene sequence: CDR1 MDHEN, CDR2 SYDVKM.

The gene calls are TRBV10-2 and TRBJ2-1; D might be TRBD2 (6 bases). Trimming removed 4 bases from V and 6 bases from J, with 7 bases in between. This CDR3 comprises 12 residues. The germline gives CDR1 WSHSY, CDR2 SAAADI. DNA of the CDR3: TGCGCCAGCAGTGGACTAGGCAATGAGCAGTTCTTC. It is translated as CASSGLGNEQFF.

This chain uses TRBV10-1 with TRBJ2-2; D unresolved. Germline V gene sequence: CDR1 WNHNN, CDR2 SYGVQD (reference sequence). CDR3 length: 14 amino acids. With 6 bases removed from V and 6 bases from J, the gap between germline ends came to 14 bases. Here the CDR3 reads CASSADGSAGELFF. The CDR3 DNA sequence: TGCGCCAGCAGCGCCGACGGGTCGGCCGGGGAGCTGTTTTTT.

The V gene is TRBV10-1, the J gene TRBJ2-1, with 7 bases fitting TRBD1. CDR1 and CDR2 (germline): WNHNN, SYGVQD (reference sequence). CDR3 length: 15 residues. Unmatched junction bases numbered 7, after V lost 2 bases and J lost 6 bases. CDR3 region: CASSETGTAFNEQFF. CDR3 coding DNA: TGCGCCAGCAGTGAGACCGGGACAGCTTTCAATGAGCAGTTCTTC.

The rearrangement uses TRBV5-1 and TRBJ1-1; D possibly corresponds to TRBD1 (6 bases). Germline loops: CDR1 SGHRS, CDR2 YFSETQ. The CDR3 loop spans 14 amino acids. V was trimmed by 1 base and J by 1 base, leaving 8 bases between them. CDR3 DNA: TGCGCCAGCAGCTTGAGCAGGGGGAACACTGAAGCTTTCTTT. It yields the protein CASSLSRGNTEAFF.

The chain employs TRBV19 and TRBJ1-1; possible D gene TRBD1, 5 bases. Germline V CDR1 and CDR2: LNHDA, SQIVND (reference sequence). The CDR3 has 13 residues. Trimming shortened V by 4 bases and J by 10 bases, and 16 bases separated the two germline ends. CDR3 loop: CASSSRDSNRAFF. As DNA, the CDR3 is TGTGCCAGTAGTAGCCGGGACTCAAACAGAGCTTTCTTT.